This is a list of T cell receptor beta chains from one sample in a study of identical twins. TCRdb fed the 5' RACE reads into MiXCR, producing one record per CDR3 protein. The table lists around 160,000 distinct CDR3 sequences, roughly 3.5% of them singletons. What was sequenced was memory T cells sorted from blood. Receptors were obtained from a man younger than 35 in good health. Each CDR3 is given without its conserved first and last residue. Fields, in order: CDR3 protein, clone size, J gene, V gene. A clone size is listed for some rows: how often the clone was seen (once, few, many), or a class if it is expanded.

ASSPVTQETQY many TRBJ2-5 TRBV18
ASSLELAGETQY many TRBJ2-5 TRBV7-8
ASSFIGELF many TRBJ2-2 TRBV12-3/TRBV12-4
SVVAGLYEQF many TRBJ2-1 TRBV29-1
SAREGGEADTQY many TRBJ2-3 TRBV20-1
ASSLADGGTDTQY many TRBJ2-3 TRBV7-9
ASSQVGWAGELF many TRBJ2-2 TRBV3-1
SVGGPGQVETQY many TRBJ2-5 TRBV29-1
ASSFYRAGDTQY many TRBJ2-3 TRBV9
ATSEGGSADTQY many TRBJ2-3 TRBV24-1
ASSFTGDSYNEQF few TRBJ2-1 TRBV5-1
ASSRGGEQF many TRBJ2-1 TRBV12-3/TRBV12-4
SVAGGVGNQPQH many TRBJ1-5 TRBV20-1
ASSPNSRVFHEQY many TRBJ2-7 TRBV11-2
ASSSGQGIGPLH many TRBJ1-6 TRBV5-6
SANRDDQPQH many TRBJ1-5 TRBV20-1
AISDLGGAALEQF many TRBJ2-1 TRBV10-3
ASSATPLTGQGQPQH many TRBJ1-5 TRBV7-9
ASSSLLGRKNTEAF many TRBJ1-1 TRBV12-3/TRBV12-4
ASSLRTSGYNEQF many TRBJ2-1 TRBV7-2
ATSDWETRTSTDTQY many TRBJ2-3 TRBV24-1
ASSLGLGGANVLT . TRBJ2-6 TRBV11-2
ASSSLGANVLT many TRBJ2-6 TRBV5-1
ASSTPTGLTSPLH many TRBJ1-6 TRBV7-2
ASSWLMSDTQY many TRBJ2-3 TRBV5-5
ASSLGSRDGTGELF many TRBJ2-2 TRBV5-1
ASSPQEARQY many TRBJ2-5 TRBV7-2
SANRDEWSEQF many TRBJ2-1 TRBV20-1
ASNRETDTQY few TRBJ2-3 TRBV6-2/TRBV6-3
ASSRGGGANEKLF many TRBJ1-4 TRBV7-9
ASSESSGSITGELF many TRBJ2-2 TRBV2
ASSPGGAEQF many TRBJ2-1 TRBV3-1
ASSYSPWTATSTDTQY many TRBJ2-3 TRBV6-2/TRBV6-3
AQTGGVGETQY many TRBJ2-5 TRBV15
ASSLVAPLAGFTYEQY . TRBJ2-7 TRBV11-1
ASSSMTSGWAGTGELF medium-sized TRBJ2-2 TRBV7-2
SAGNYGYT many TRBJ1-2 TRBV20-1
ASRETGAYGYT many TRBJ1-2 TRBV12-3/TRBV12-4
ASRPSGQGNEKLF . TRBJ1-4 TRBV5-5
ASTKTPDRRQF many TRBJ2-1 TRBV7-2
ASSPRRTMNTEAF many TRBJ1-1 TRBV7-9
ASSDLWERPYNEQF many TRBJ2-1 TRBV2
ASSFSGRTQGEQF many TRBJ2-1 TRBV7-2
ASSGGLAGVSYTDTQY few TRBJ2-3 TRBV6-1
ASSFGFRGSGETQY many TRBJ2-5 TRBV11-2
ASSRQGARQPQH many TRBJ1-5 TRBV19
ASSTQGGRNGEAF many TRBJ1-1 TRBV6-5
SVSMTGGLYGYT many TRBJ1-2 TRBV29-1
ASSSHGGRPEAF many TRBJ1-1 TRBV12-3/TRBV12-4
ASSSGGRSSPLH many TRBJ1-6 TRBV5-6
ASSLGLDTQC many TRBJ2-3 TRBV12-3/TRBV12-4
ASSGGQGQMGPFNEQY many TRBJ2-7 TRBV5-6
ASSKRYRFEQF many TRBJ2-1 TRBV14
ASSLSRTGEAF many TRBJ1-1 TRBV27
ASSSYRDSLRAKNIQY many TRBJ2-4 TRBV11-1
ASRRDRGHLGTEAF many TRBJ1-1 TRBV6-2/TRBV6-3
ASSTGLAGPSISGANVLT many TRBJ2-6 TRBV28
ASRGLAGGETQY many TRBJ2-5 TRBV27
ASMTGLVNEQY . TRBJ2-7 TRBV28